These T cell receptor beta chains were read from a single sample in a study of T-cell reconstitution after alpha-beta-depleted transplantation in children. In TCRdb, the PCR reads were re-called with MiXCR into one record per CDR3 protein. This table has about 640,000 distinct CDR3 sequences, approximately 17% appearing once. Specimen: PBMCs from the stem cell graft donor, collected from the stem cell graft. Every receptor here comes from a human donor who donated a stem cell graft to a child with acute myeloid leukemia. Both conserved end residues are part of each CDR3. A D gene is named only where the DNA matches it firmly. Clone size appears in some rows only: once, few, many, or a class for an expanded clone.

j_call | d_call | v_call | clone_size | cdr3_aa
TRBJ1-2 | - | TRBV5-5 | many | CASSYRAQPDYGYTF
TRBJ1-5 | - | TRBV20-1 | many | CSAQQPYSNQPQHF
TRBJ2-3 | - | TRBV21-1 | few | CASTAPERGSTDTQYF
TRBJ2-7 | TRBD2 | TRBV6-2/TRBV6-3 | - | CASRTGLAGNYEQYF
TRBJ2-5 | - | TRBV11-2 | - | CASSLRFRETQYF
TRBJ2-1 | TRBD2 | TRBV6-1 | few | CASATGTSGGYNEQFF
TRBJ1-3 | TRBD1 | TRBV20-1 | many | CSARSWTGVGNTIYF
TRBJ1-6 | TRBD1 | TRBV5-5 | few | CASSSRQQGRNSPLHF
TRBJ2-3 | - | TRBV4-3 | many | CASSLKRQFADTQYF
TRBJ2-1 | TRBD2 | TRBV6-5 | many | CASSYSIASGVNEQFF
TRBJ2-1 | - | TRBV24-1 | few | CATSVTGPYNEQFF
TRBJ2-1 | - | TRBV5-5 | many | CASSAGPPKDEQFF
TRBJ1-5 | - | TRBV15 | many | CATGGAYSNQPQHF
TRBJ2-3 | - | TRBV6-5 | - | CASSYGVGGGPTDTQYF
TRBJ2-5 | - | TRBV5-1 | few | CASSLARYSQETQYF
TRBJ1-1 | - | TRBV20-1 | many | CSAKGTLTNTEAFF
TRBJ2-2 | - | TRBV12-3/TRBV12-4 | - | CASSINTGELFF
TRBJ2-2 | TRBD1 | TRBV7-2 | - | CASSLGTGPGTGELFF
TRBJ1-1 | - | TRBV4-3 | many | CASSQVDLDTEAFF
TRBJ2-1 | TRBD1 | TRBV12-5 | - | CASGTGQVRGDEQFF
TRBJ2-1 | - | TRBV7-6 | many | CASSSKTNFNEQFF
TRBJ1-2 | - | TRBV12-3/TRBV12-4 | - | CAIHRDAEFFGYTF
TRBJ1-2 | TRBD1 | TRBV3-1 | - | CASSFRDRGHYGYTF
TRBJ1-1 | - | TRBV20-1 | - | CSASGAAGRTEAFF
TRBJ2-1 | - | TRBV20-1 | many | CSARGTQNNEQFF
TRBJ2-5 | - | TRBV20-1 | many | CSARDVVTPRETQYF
TRBJ2-2 | TRBD1 | TRBV7-3 | - | CASSLELGRQGNTGELFF
TRBJ2-6 | - | TRBV7-2 | - | CASSLDWGGANVLTF
TRBJ2-5 | - | TRBV5-1 | few | CASRSAGYQETQYF
TRBJ2-3 | - | TRBV5-1 | - | CASSFQRVLQYF
TRBJ2-7 | - | TRBV15 | many | CATSRVTTGTYEQYF
TRBJ1-5 | - | TRBV24-1 | - | CATSFSGVNQPQHF
TRBJ1-1 | - | TRBV7-6 | few | CASSLRTSGLDTEAFF
TRBJ2-5 | TRBD1 | TRBV29-1 | many | CSVEKGAETQYF
TRBJ1-4 | - | TRBV12-3/TRBV12-4 | - | CASSLARKSGREKLFF
TRBJ2-1 | - | TRBV20-1 | many | CSANSGSRYNEQFF
TRBJ2-1 | - | TRBV12-5 | - | CASAFNGPRARRNEQFF
TRBJ1-4 | - | TRBV5-6 | - | CASSQGPWATNEKLFF
TRBJ2-5 | TRBD1 | TRBV7-9 | once | CASSLRTGGSSGETQYF
TRBJ2-1 | - | TRBV29-1 | once | CSVEDPGNEQIF
TRBJ2-1 | TRBD2 | TRBV12-3/TRBV12-4 | many | CASIKGRGWHNEQFF
TRBJ2-3 | - | TRBV7-2 | many | CASSAQFSTDTQYF
TRBJ2-5 | - | TRBV5-1 | few | CASSLSGLVETQYF
TRBJ1-5 | TRBD1 | TRBV20-1 | many | CSGVQGAGNQPQHF
TRBJ1-1 | - | TRBV20-1 | many | CSARPPTPNTEAFF
TRBJ2-3 | - | TRBV4-1 | - | CASSQGRGAEDTDTQYF
TRBJ2-1 | - | TRBV27 | many | CASSPRPYNEQFF
TRBJ1-1 | TRBD1 | TRBV7-9 | few | CASSSGQGGRTEAFF
TRBJ2-3 | TRBD2 | TRBV3-1 | - | CASSQDGTSGQYF
TRBJ2-3 | TRBD2 | TRBV28 | - | CASSLVIRRLAGDTDTQYF
TRBJ1-1 | - | TRBV7-9 | - | CASSPPDKSNTEAFF
TRBJ1-2 | TRBD1 | TRBV29-1 | many | CSVPGTGGVGGYTF
TRBJ2-3 | - | TRBV29-1 | many | CSVEENSEGTDTQYF
TRBJ1-4 | - | TRBV5-5 | few | CASSLSTARNEKLFF
TRBJ2-1 | - | TRBV7-9 | few | CASRSAGGSSYNEQFF
TRBJ1-1 | - | TRBV7-2 | few | CASSLQGPILTEAFF
TRBJ1-1 | - | TRBV6-2/TRBV6-3 | few | CASSFGDSEGTSTEAFF